What follows are 24 T cell receptor beta chains derived from one specimen sequenced in a study of T cells in localized non-small cell lung cancer (TCRdb year 2020). The library came from the immunoSEQ multiplex PCR assay. Not all clones reach the TCRdb copy of this immuneACCESS table, which keeps in-frame sequences only. Checked studies attribute under half of the gap to unresolved V genes and leave the rest unexplained. The sample records around 3,000 clones, around 30% of which are singletons. Together, the top ten hold 9.6% of the sample. This material consisted of lung tumor tissue, taken before any cancer treatment. These receptors all stem from a man aged 40 to 70 with stage I lung adenocarcinoma.

For the CDR3, the DNA is TGTGCCTTACGGACTACCGTCAATGAGCAGTTCTTC. Its translation is CALRTTVNEQFF. This chain uses TRBV6-8 with TRBJ2-1; maybe TRBD2 (6 bases). V lost 11 bases and J 6 bases, leaving 14 bases between the germline ends. The length of the CDR3 is 12 residues. Germline CDR1 is MNHGY and CDR2 is SAAAGT.

A few counts support this clone. J is TRBJ2-2 and V is TRBV6-8; no firm D call. V gave up 11 bases and J gave up 6 bases, with 13 bases separating them. Germline V gene sequence: CDR1 MNHGY, CDR2 SAAAGT. This CDR3 contains 12 residues. CDR3 protein: CAVETMAGELFF. The CDR3 DNA reads as TGTGCCGTCGAGACAATGGCCGGGGAGCTGTTTTTT.

This clone showed up just a few times. V gene TRBV6-8 combines with J gene TRBJ1-6; TRBD1 matches at 10 bases. CDR1 and CDR2 (germline): MNHGY, SAAAGT. The CDR3 length is 14 residues. The V segment lost 6 bases and the J segment 10 bases; nucleotides outside the gene matches: 6. CDR3 sequence: CASRRDRGESPLHF. CDR3 DNA sequence: TGTGCCAGCAGGAGGGACAGGGGAGAGTCACCCCTCCACTTT.

In its sample, this clone was seen a few times. This chain joins TRBV6-8 and TRBJ2-7, with D perhaps TRBD1 (5 bases). Germline CDR1 is MNHGY and CDR2 is SAAAGT. This CDR3 contains 12 residues. V was cut by 5 bases and J by 3 bases, with 8 bases left in between. This CDR3 is CASSLDNYEQYF. CDR3 DNA: TGTGCCAGCAGTCTGGACAACTACGAGCAGTACTTC.

The rearrangement uses TRBV25-1 and TRBJ2-1; D gene unclear. Per germline, CDR1 MGHDK and CDR2 SYGVNS. Trimming took off 8 bases at V and 8 bases at J, with 16 bases between the two ends. This CDR3 comprises 13 residues. DNA of the CDR3: TGTGCCAGCTGCCCGCTGTATTTGGATGAGCAGTTCTTC. It specifies CASCPLYLDEQFF.

This clone appeared a few times. This sequence joins TRBV5-1 and TRBJ2-7, with 7 bases that match TRBD2. The V segment lost 4 bases and the J segment 9 bases; nucleotides outside the gene matches: 16. The germline gives CDR1 SGHRS, CDR2 YFSETQ. The CDR3 covers 15 residues. Here the CDR3 DNA reads TGCGCCAGCAGCCCCGGGACTATTGGGCGGGTACGGCAGTACTTC. Amino acid sequence: CASSPGTIGRVRQYF.

A few counts support this clone. The chain links TRBV6-8 to TRBJ2-7; tentative D call: TRBD2 (5 bases). V lost 8 bases, J lost 2 bases, and 13 bases lay in between. The CDR3 loop spans 13 amino acids. The germline gives CDR1 MNHGY, CDR2 SAAAGT. CDR3 loop: CASVSGFPYEQYF. The CDR3 region has the DNA TGTGCCAGCGTCTCGGGGTTCCCCTACGAGCAGTACTTC.

This clone was picked up one time. J is TRBJ2-5 and V is TRBV14; D ambiguous. The CDR3 has 16 residues. The germline CDR1 and CDR2 sequences are SGHDN and FVKESK. Trimming stripped 4 bases from V and 4 bases from J, with 19 bases between. The CDR3 sequence: CASSPKALNFPETQYF. In DNA, the CDR3 is TGTGCCAGCAGCCCTAAGGCACTAAATTTCCCAGAGACCCAGTACTTC.

The chain employs TRBV19 and TRBJ2-7; D is possibly TRBD2 (7 bases). V lost 5 bases, J lost 6 bases, and 14 bases lay in between. In germline, CDR1 is LNHDA, CDR2 SQIVND (reference sequence). The CDR3 length is 13 residues. CDR3 in DNA: TGTGCCAGTAGTCCCGGGGGGCCGGTCGAGCAGTACTTC. Its translation: CASSPGGPVEQYF.

This clone is medium-sized by share. This rearrangement joins TRBV6-8 to TRBJ1-1, with a tentative D call TRBD1 (6 bases). This CDR3 is 15 amino acids long. The germline gives CDR1 MNHGY, CDR2 SAAAGT. With 6 bases removed from V and 3 bases from J, the gap between germline ends came to 17 bases. CDR3 nucleotide sequence: TGTGCCAGCAGGATGCAGACAGGCTGGGACACTGAAGCTTTCTTT. Translating it yields CASRMQTGWDTEAFF.

This clone was observed a handful of times. V gene TRBV11-3 combines with J gene TRBJ1-5, with D perhaps TRBD1 (5 bases). CDR3 length: 15 residues. Trimming stripped 3 bases from V and 2 bases from J, with 11 bases between. CDR1 SGHNT and CDR2 YENEEA come from the germline V gene. This chain's CDR3 is CASSLEGRGNQPQHF. DNA for the CDR3: TGTGCCAGCAGCTTGGAGGGGCGGGGCAATCAGCCCCAGCATTTT.

This clone appeared many times. The V and J genes are TRBV7-2 and TRBJ1-2, with a tentative D call TRBD1 (6 bases). Germline values: CDR1 SGHTA, CDR2 FQGNSA. Between the trimmed V and J ends, which lost 1 base and 6 bases, there was a span of 9 bases. The CDR3 totals 13 residues. Here the CDR3 reads CASSLGQGNGYTF. CDR3 nucleotides: TGTGCCAGCAGCTTAGGCCAGGGGAATGGCTACACCTTC.

This clone rates as medium-sized. The genes are TRBV2 and TRBJ1-2; 7 bases align to TRBD1. The junction had 7 bases not matched to a gene; V was cut back by 6 bases and J by 6 bases. The germline V gene has CDR1 SNHLY and CDR2 FYNNEI. The CDR3 totals 13 residues. CDR3 region: CASSRRQGDGYTF. The CDR3 DNA follows: TGTGCCAGCAGCCGCAGACAGGGCGATGGCTACACCTTC.

This clone is deemed medium-sized. The chain is built from TRBV11-3 and TRBJ2-5; possibly TRBD2 for D (6 bases). Per germline, CDR1 SGHNT and CDR2 YENEEA. V was trimmed by 6 bases and J by 7 bases, leaving 18 bases between them. CDR3 length: 14 residues. CDR3 in amino acids: CASRFGGASWTQYF. Written as DNA, the CDR3 is TGTGCCAGCAGGTTCGGGGGAGCCTCCTGGACCCAGTACTTC. The full variable domain, its missing parts supplied by reference TRBV11-3 and TRBJ2-5, is EAGVVQSPRYKIIEKKQPVAFWCNPISGHNTLYWYLQNLGQGPELLIRYENEEAVDDSQLPKDRFSAERLKGVDSTLKIQPAELGDSAVYLCASRFGGASWTQYFGPGTRLLVL.

This chain links TRBV11-1 with TRBJ2-7, with 10 bases aligning to TRBD2. Trimming at V came to 3 bases and at J to 4 bases, leaving 6 bases not matched to a gene. CDR1 SGHAT and CDR2 FQDESV come from the germline V gene (reference sequence). The CDR3 loop spans 15 amino acids. The CDR3 bases are TGTGCCAGCAGCTTGGAAGCGGGGGGGCAATACGAGCAGTACTTC. Amino acid sequence: CASSLEAGGQYEQYF.

This clone was recorded a few times. The chain is built from TRBV9 and TRBJ1-5; D is ambiguous. The CDR3 covers 12 residues. Germline V CDR1 and CDR2: SGDLS, YYNGEE. V lost 5 bases and J lost 0, with 3 bases in between. This chain's CDR3 is CASSDSNQPQHF. The DNA of the CDR3 is TGTGCCAGCAGTGATAGCAATCAGCCCCAGCATTTT.

The rearrangement uses TRBV15 and TRBJ1-1; no reliable D call. Trimming removed 0 bases from V and 1 base from J, with 15 bases in between. The CDR3 totals 17 residues. Germline V gives CDR1 LNHNV, CDR2 YYDKDF (reference sequence). CDR3 bases: TGTGCCACCAGCAGAGATCCACGTAGGCAGCAGAACACTGAAGCTTTCTTT. Translating gives CATSRDPRRQQNTEAFF.

This clone counts as large (0.1 to 1%). The chain is built from TRBV9 and TRBJ2-2; a weak D match, TRBD2 (6 bases). This CDR3 spans 16 amino acids. The germline V and J ends were trimmed by 5 bases and 1 base, with 15 bases remaining between them. CDR1 is SGDLS, CDR2 YYNGEE, per germline. CDR3 in DNA: TGTGCCAGCAGTAATACGGGAGCGTTGAACACCGGGGAGCTGTTTTTT. This codes for CASSNTGALNTGELFF. The full variable domain, its missing parts supplied by reference TRBV9 and TRBJ2-2, is DSGVTQTPKHLITATGQRVTLRCSPRSGDLSVYWYQQSLDQGLQFLIQYYNGEERAKGNILERFSAQQFPDLHSELNLSSLELGDSALYFCASSNTGALNTGELFFGEGSRLTVL.

The chain carries TRBV6-8 and TRBJ2-7; 13 positions agree with TRBD2. The CDR3 is 15 amino acids. Unmatched junction bases numbered 4, after V lost 5 bases and J lost 3 bases. The germline V gene encodes CDR1 MNHGY and CDR2 SAAAGT. CDR3: CASSKTSGGYYEQYF. The CDR3 bases are TGTGCCAGCAGTAAGACTAGCGGGGGGTACTACGAGCAGTACTTC.

V gene TRBV19 combines with J gene TRBJ1-5; D not resolved. CDR1 and CDR2 (germline): LNHDA, SQIVND (reference sequence). The CDR3 loop spans 12 amino acids. The V and J ends lost 5 bases and 9 bases respectively, with 11 bases between them. The CDR3 sequence: CASSPFFRPQHF. CDR3 nucleotides: TGTGCCAGTAGTCCTTTCTTCAGGCCCCAGCATTTT.

This clone was detected a few times. V gene TRBV9 combines with J gene TRBJ2-3; the D gene is possibly TRBD2 (6 bases). CDR3 size: 18 residues. Germline CDR1 SGDLS, CDR2 YYNGEE. V was clipped by 0 bases and J by 2 bases, with 19 bases between them. The CDR3 is CASSVEKGREDLTDTQYF. CDR3 nucleotide sequence: TGTGCCAGCAGCGTAGAAAAGGGTAGGGAGGACCTCACAGATACGCAGTATTTT.

This clone appeared a few times. The genes are TRBV30 and TRBJ2-5; no clear D. CDR1 and CDR2 from the germline V gene are GTSNPN and SVGIG (reference sequence). This CDR3 spans 12 amino acids. Trimming took 3 bases from V and 2 from J, leaving 7 bases between them. This CDR3 is CAWRQFQETQYF. As DNA, the CDR3 is TGTGCCTGGAGACAGTTTCAAGAGACCCAGTACTTC.

The V call is TRBV16, the J call TRBJ2-2; D gene uncertain. The germline CDR1 and CDR2 sequences are KGHSY and FQNENV. V dropped 4 bases and J dropped 0 bases, with 3 bases sitting between them. CDR3 length equals 13 residues. Here the CDR3 DNA reads TGTGCCAGCAGCCGGGCGAACACCGGGGAGCTGTTTTTT. It encodes CASSRANTGELFF. The whole variable domain, remainder taken from reference TRBV16 and TRBJ2-2, is GEEVAQTPKHLVRGEGQKAKLYCAPIKGHSYVFWYQQVLKNEFKFLISFQNENVFDETGMPKERFSAKCLPNSPCSLEIQATKLEDSAVYFCASSRANTGELFFGEGSRLTVL.

Sample share makes this clone medium-sized. The chain recombines TRBV11-3 with TRBJ2-1; 8 bases are a match to TRBD2. CDR3 length equals 14 residues. Trimming at V came to 4 bases and at J to 7 bases, leaving 6 bases not matched to a gene. Germline V CDR1 and CDR2: SGHNT, YENEEA. The chain's CDR3 is CASSSGLVWNEQFF. CDR3 nucleotide sequence: TGTGCCAGCAGCTCGGGACTAGTTTGGAATGAGCAGTTCTTC.